The next 28 T cell receptor beta chains were all read from a single sample in a study of T-cell reconstitution after alpha-beta-depleted transplantation in children. The TCRbeta library was prepared with unique molecular identifiers. MiXCR, run by TCRdb on the PCR reads, gives a single entry per CDR3 protein. The sample lists over 90,000 distinct CDR3 sequences, less than 6% seen once, with around 5.6% in the top ten. This sample comprised PBMCs, mostly from graft donor cells, obtained 60 days after TCRalphabeta/CD19-depleted stem cell transplant. These receptors were taken from a female patient aged 2-10 years who had a stem cell transplant for Fanconi anemia, so the T cells may come from the graft donor.

This rearrangement joins TRBV5-5 to TRBJ2-3; TRBD2 matches at 12 bases. J was trimmed by 5 bases and V by 4 bases; bases with no gene match: 8. The CDR3 runs to 16 residues. CDR1 and CDR2 from the germline V gene are SGHKS and YYEKEE (reference sequence). CDR3 region: CASSVEGLAGLDTQYF. The CDR3, as DNA: TGTGCCAGCAGCGTGGAAGGACTAGCGGGGTTAGATACGCAGTATTTT. Full variable domain (remainder filled in from reference TRBV5-5 and TRBJ2-3): DAGVTQSPTHLIKTRGQQVTLRCSPISGHKSVSWYQQVLGQGPQFIFQYYEKEERGRGNFPDRFSARQFPNYSSELNVNALLLGDSALYLCASSVEGLAGLDTQYFGPGTRLTVL.

This clonotype has at least ten counts. The J gene is TRBJ2-7, the V gene TRBV20-1, with D tentatively TRBD2 (5 bases). The CDR3 extends over 12 amino acids. Trimming took 3 bases from V and 5 from J, leaving 11 bases between them. Germline V gene sequence: CDR1 DFQATT, CDR2 SNEGSKA (reference sequence). The CDR3 sequence is CSARRVGDEQYF. The CDR3 bases are TGCAGTGCTAGGCGGGTCGGCGACGAGCAGTACTTC.

The chain links TRBV6-6 to TRBJ2-1; 8 nucleotides agree with TRBD1. This CDR3 is built from 11 residues. V was pared by 7 bases and J by 15 bases, with 8 bases of the junction left unmatched. Germline V CDR1 and CDR2: MNHNY, SVGAGI (reference sequence). CDR3: CASILGQGRFF. For the CDR3, the DNA is TGTGCCAGCATTCTAGGACAGGGACGGTTCTTC.

This clonotype was seen many times. This rearrangement joins TRBV5-1 to TRBJ2-7, with D maybe TRBD2 (6 bases). The CDR3 consists of 13 residues. V lost 6 bases to trimming and J lost 4 bases, with 14 bases between them. Germline V gene lookup returns CDR1 SGHRS and CDR2 YFSETQ. CDR3: CASTEVGLYEQYF. DNA of the CDR3: TGCGCCAGCACGGAAGTCGGACTATACGAGCAGTACTTC.

The chain recombines TRBV3-1 with TRBJ2-3, with 7 bases matching TRBD2. The CDR3 sequence is 17 residues long. Germline V CDR1 and CDR2: LGHDT, YNNKEL (reference sequence). The ends lost 0 bases at V and 0 bases at J; junction bases unmatched: 6. The CDR3 DNA is TGTGCCAGCAGCCAAGAAATAGCGGGTTATAGCACAGATACGCAGTATTTT. Translating gives CASSQEIAGYSTDTQYF.

This clonotype was counted ten times or more. V and J are TRBV9 and TRBJ2-1; D is ambiguous. The CDR3 is made up of 15 amino acids. Trimming took 0 bases from V and 3 from J, leaving 10 bases between them. CDR1 and CDR2 from the germline V gene are SGDLS and YYNGEE. CDR3 sequence reads: CASSVEGRIYNEQFF. The CDR3 DNA is TGTGCCAGCAGCGTAGAGGGCAGGATCTACAATGAGCAGTTCTTC. The full variable domain, in which reference TRBV9 and TRBJ2-1 provide the parts outside the CDR3, is DSGVTQTPKHLITATGQRVTLRCSPRSGDLSVYWYQQSLDQGLQFLIQYYNGEERAKGNILERFSAQQFPDLHSELNLSSLELGDSALYFCASSVEGRIYNEQFFGPGTRLTVL.

The table lists this clonotype with a few counts. The chain links TRBV11-1 to TRBJ2-1; the match to TRBD2 covers 8 bases. The CDR3 loop spans 19 amino acids. The V gene end was trimmed by 1 base and the J gene end by 3 bases; junction bases not matched to a gene: 14. The germline V gene has CDR1 SGHAT and CDR2 FQDESV (reference sequence). The CDR3 DNA is TGTGCCAGCAGCTTAGTAGGGAGGGGTACTAGCGGAGTCTACAATGAGCAGTTCTTC. It specifies CASSLVGRGTSGVYNEQFF.

A few counts support this clonotype. The chain combines TRBV29-1 with TRBJ2-4; 8 bases fit TRBD2. CDR1 and CDR2 from the germline V gene are SQVTM and ANQGSEA. The length of the CDR3 is 15 residues. Germline trimming cut 4 bases from V and 3 bases from J; bases unmatched to any gene: 8. The CDR3 DNA reads TGCAGCGTTGGGCCGGGGGGGGTGGGCAAAAACATTCAGTACTTC. Protein sequence: CSVGPGGVGKNIQYF.

This clonotype was detected only a few times. This rearrangement joins TRBV7-2 to TRBJ1-1; 11 bases line up with TRBD1. With V trimmed by 3 bases and J by 2 bases, 8 bases remained unmatched. The V gene's germline CDR1 is SGHTA and CDR2 FQGNSA. The length of the CDR3 is 17 residues. The CDR3 reads CASSFSVWTGGNTEAFF. DNA of the CDR3: TGTGCCAGCAGCTTTTCGGTCTGGACAGGGGGCAACACTGAAGCTTTCTTT.

This chain joins TRBV2 and TRBJ2-7; TRBD2 matches at 12 bases. The length of the CDR3 is 15 residues. Losses at the gene ends were 3 bases for V and 6 bases for J; bases not matched to a gene: 6. Germline V gene sequence: CDR1 SNHLY, CDR2 FYNNEI. CDR3 amino acids: CASSDRLAGVREQYF. In nucleotides, the CDR3 is TGTGCCAGCAGTGACCGACTAGCGGGAGTGCGCGAGCAGTACTTC.

This clonotype was counted at least ten times. The chain combines TRBV5-1 with TRBJ2-2, with D hard to call. Trimming took off 0 bases at V and 2 bases at J, with 8 bases between the two ends. This CDR3 has 15 amino acids. Germline V gene lookup returns CDR1 SGHRS and CDR2 YFSETQ. The DNA of the CDR3 is TGCGCCAGCAGCTTGGGGGTTTCAAACACCGGGGAGCTGTTTTTT. This encodes CASSLGVSNTGELFF.

This clonotype was seen repeatedly, ten times or more. V gene TRBV11-2 combines with J gene TRBJ2-7, with 13 positions matching TRBD2. The germline gives CDR1 SGHAT, CDR2 FQNNGV. J gave up 1 base and V 0 bases, and 3 bases lay outside the gene matches. This CDR3 has 17 amino acids. The CDR3 nucleotides read TGTGCCAGCAGCTTAGATGGACTAGCGGGGGCATCCTACGAGCAGTACTTC. Its translation is CASSLDGLAGASYEQYF.

This clonotype has only a few counts. The V and J genes are TRBV7-9 and TRBJ2-7; 7 bases are a match to TRBD1. J gave up 0 bases and V 8 bases, and 4 bases lay outside the gene matches. The germline V gene encodes CDR1 SEHNR and CDR2 FQNEAQ (reference sequence). The length of the CDR3 is 13 residues. The CDR3 nucleotides read TGTGCCAGCCGGGACAGTAACTCCTACGAGCAGTACTTC. Amino acids: CASRDSNSYEQYF.

In its sample, this clonotype was seen many times. The V call is TRBV6-5, the J call TRBJ2-2; 12 bases map to TRBD2. This CDR3 comprises 16 residues. The J segment lost 7 bases and the V segment lost 5 bases, leaving 8 bases of the junction unmatched. Germline V gives CDR1 MNHEY, CDR2 SVGAGI. The CDR3 DNA sequence: TGTGCCAGCAGTCCCACTAGCGGGAGGCTCGGCGGGGAGCTGTTTTTT. Its translation is CASSPTSGRLGGELFF.

This clonotype occurred a few times. The chain carries TRBV5-1 and TRBJ2-1; D possibly corresponds to TRBD1 (6 bases). Germline V gene lookup returns CDR1 SGHRS and CDR2 YFSETQ. V lost 3 bases and J 0 bases, leaving 10 bases between the germline ends. The CDR3 extends over 15 amino acids. This CDR3 is CASSWRTDSYNEQFF. DNA of the CDR3: TGCGCCAGCAGCTGGCGGACAGACTCCTACAATGAGCAGTTCTTC.

This clonotype was observed many times. CDR3 in amino acids: CASSRLGGEQFF. The CDR3 DNA follows: TGTGCCAGCAGCCGACTAGGTGGGGAGCAGTTCTTC. The genes are TRBV12-3 or TRBV12-4 and TRBJ2-1; tentative D call: TRBD2 (6 bases). This CDR3 is built from 12 residues. Trimming shortened V by 6 bases and J by 10 bases, and 13 bases separated the two germline ends.

In regard to this clonotype: At one of its ends the junction is not consistent with the germline gene, which may arise from a read error. The chain joins TRBV3-1 to TRBJ2-5; D is perhaps TRBD2 (6 bases). The CDR3 has 17 amino acids. Germline V gives CDR1 LGHDT, CDR2 YNNKEL (reference sequence). The CDR3 protein is CASTQAQTWRVRETQYF. The CDR3, as DNA: TGTGCCAGCACCCAAGCGCAGACCTGGAGGGTGAGGGAGACCCAGTACTTC.

Ten or more counts support this clonotype. The V and J genes are TRBV29-1 and TRBJ1-1; TRBD1 might be the D (5 bases). The CDR3 has 13 residues. In germline, CDR1 is SQVTM, CDR2 ANQGSEA. Trimming cost V 1 base and J 3 bases, with 9 bases left between them. The CDR3 DNA sequence: TGCAGCGTTGAAGGACAGTACCACACTGAAGCTTTCTTT. Translation gives CSVEGQYHTEAFF. The full variable domain, with the rest looked up from reference TRBV29-1 and TRBJ1-1, is SAVISQKPSRDICQRGTSLTIQCQVDSQVTMMFWYRQQPGQSLTLIATANQGSEATYESGFVIDKFPISRPNLTFSTLTVSNMSPEDSSIYLCSVEGQYHTEAFFGQGTRLTVV.

This clonotype was detected many times. This chain uses TRBV21-1 with TRBJ2-2. TRBV21-1 is described as a pseudogene. The CDR3 covers 13 residues. CDR3 region: CASSRFQPGELFF. The CDR3 bases are TGTGCCAGCAGCAGATTTCAGCCGGGGGAGCTGTTTTTT.

This clonotype was seen many times. This rearrangement joins TRBV7-2 to TRBJ2-6, with 8 bases matching TRBD1. Germline V gene lookup returns CDR1 SGHTA and CDR2 FQGNSA. The CDR3 runs to 16 residues. The J segment lost 0 bases and the V segment lost 6 bases, leaving 4 bases of the junction unmatched. CDR3 bases: TGTGCCAGCAGAACTACAGGGGGCTCTGGGGCCAACGTCCTGACTTTC. As protein: CASRTTGGSGANVLTF.

The chain joins TRBV6-1 to TRBJ2-3, with D possibly called TRBD1 or TRBD2 (5 bases each). There are 14 residues in the CDR3. The ends were cut back, 8 bases at V and 2 bases at J, with 14 bases in the middle. Germline values: CDR1 MNHNS, CDR2 SASEGT. CDR3 protein: CASGDPGITDTQYF. The CDR3 region has the DNA TGTGCCAGCGGGGACCCGGGGATCACAGATACGCAGTATTTT.

Many counts were recorded for this clonotype. The CDR3 reads CASSPLAGADNEQFF. As DNA, the CDR3 is TGTGCCAGCAGCCCCTTAGCGGGAGCAGACAATGAGCAGTTCTTC. The chain is built from TRBV7-9 and TRBJ2-1, with 9 bases identical to TRBD2. The junction had 7 bases not matched to a gene; V was cut back by 5 bases and J by 5 bases. CDR1 SEHNR and CDR2 FQNEAQ come from the germline V gene (reference sequence). The CDR3 totals 15 residues.

This clonotype was counted a few times. V and J are TRBV3-1 and TRBJ1-5; no clear D. This CDR3 comprises 13 residues. Germline V gene sequence: CDR1 LGHDT, CDR2 YNNKEL (reference sequence). Trimming left V 0 bases short and J 9 bases short, with 9 bases between. CDR3 in DNA: TGTGCCAGCAGCCAAGATAATCGGGGGCCCCAGCATTTT. Protein sequence: CASSQDNRGPQHF.

This clonotype was recorded many times. The gene calls are TRBV2 and TRBJ2-2, with D maybe TRBD2 (5 bases). V dropped 10 bases and J dropped 4 bases, with 16 bases sitting between them. The length of the CDR3 is 14 residues. Germline CDR1 reads SNHLY; CDR2 reads FYNNEI. Here the CDR3 reads CATARGVSTGELFF. The DNA of the CDR3 is TGTGCCACCGCCCGGGGAGTAAGCACCGGGGAGCTGTTTTTT.

This clonotype was seen a few times. The CDR3 region has the DNA TGCGCCAGCAGCCCCGACTTCTACGAGCAGTACTTC. It yields the protein CASSPDFYEQYF. This chain connects TRBV5-1 to TRBJ2-7; no definite D call. The V end lost 4 bases, the J end lost 3 bases, and 8 bases lay between the germline ends. The CDR3 extends over 12 amino acids. Germline CDR1 SGHRS, CDR2 YFSETQ.

This clonotype was detected many times. This chain connects TRBV5-1 to TRBJ2-7; perhaps TRBD2 as D (6 bases). The germline V gene encodes CDR1 SGHRS and CDR2 YFSETQ. V was shortened by 0 bases and J by 2 bases, with 12 bases between the two germline ends. The CDR3 is 15 residues long. The CDR3 coding sequence is TGCGCCAGCAGCTTGGAGGTAGCGGCGCCCTACGAGCAGTACTTC. It encodes CASSLEVAAPYEQYF.

This clonotype was seen repeatedly, ten times or more. The chain is built from TRBV20-1 and TRBJ2-3; D is possibly TRBD2 (5 bases). Trimming cost V 0 bases and J 0 bases, with 10 bases left between them. CDR1 and CDR2 (germline): DFQATT, SNEGSKA (reference sequence). The CDR3 covers 15 residues. CDR3 protein: CSARDTRISTDTQYF. DNA for the CDR3: TGCAGTGCTAGAGATACTAGGATAAGCACAGATACGCAGTATTTT.

This clonotype was recorded at least ten times. The chain combines TRBV13 with TRBJ2-3; the match to TRBD2 covers 11 bases. CDR3 length: 15 residues. V dropped 4 bases and J dropped 6; count of bases not matched to a gene: 6. Germline loops: CDR1 PRHDT, CDR2 FYEKMQ (reference sequence). The CDR3 DNA follows: TGTGCCAGCAGCTATCGACTAGCGGGGCGCGATACGCAGTATTTT. Encoded protein: CASSYRLAGRDTQYF.